The 20 T cell receptor beta chains given below trace back to one sample, sequenced in a study of identical twins. TCRdb re-called the 5' RACE reads through MiXCR, storing one row per CDR3 protein. The table includes some 710,000 distinct CDR3 sequences, approximately 6.1% detected once. The sequenced sample consisted of naive T cells sorted from blood. These receptor sequences come from a man younger than 35 in good health.

This clonotype was seen repeatedly, ten times or more. In nucleotides, the CDR3 is TGCAGCGTTGGGGGGATCAGGCCGGGACAGGGAGTGGATCGCACTGAAGCTTTCTTT. It codes for CSVGGIRPGQGVDRTEAFF. The chain is built from TRBV29-1 and TRBJ1-1, with 9 positions matching TRBD1. The V and J ends lost 4 bases and 4 bases, in that order; junction bases with no gene match: 22. The CDR3 has 19 amino acids. CDR1 and CDR2 from the germline V gene are SQVTM and ANQGSEA.

V gene TRBV11-2 combines with J gene TRBJ2-5, with 13 positions matching TRBD2. V dropped 5 bases and J dropped 1; count of bases not matched to a gene: 7. The CDR3 sequence is 17 residues long. Germline V CDR1 and CDR2: SGHAT, FQNNGV. The CDR3 nucleotides are TGTGCCAGCAGCAAGGGACTAGCGGGGATACTCCAAGAGACCCAGTACTTC. Amino acids: CASSKGLAGILQETQYF.

The table lists this clonotype with many counts. V is TRBV5-1 and J is TRBJ2-7; D gene ambiguous. This CDR3 has 13 amino acids. Looked up from germline, CDR1 is SGHRS and CDR2 is YFSETQ. V was clipped by 0 bases and J by 3 bases, with 7 bases between them. CDR3 sequence: CASSLGENYEQYV. In DNA form, the CDR3 reads TGCGCCAGCAGCTTGGGGGAAAACTACGAGCAGTACGTC.

This clonotype was recorded many times. This chain links TRBV7-2 with TRBJ2-3; D gene unclear. Per the germline V gene, CDR1 is SGHTA and CDR2 is FQGNSA. V dropped 8 bases and J dropped 1 base, with 10 bases sitting between them. This CDR3 has 13 residues. CDR3 amino acids: CASCYGGTDTQYF. The CDR3 DNA is TGTGCCAGCTGCTACGGAGGCACAGATACGCAGTATTTT.

The rearrangement joins TRBV7-9 to TRBJ2-7, with 9 bases matching TRBD1. CDR3 length: 15 residues. Germline trimming cut 5 bases from V and 3 bases from J; bases unmatched to any gene: 8. Per the germline V gene, CDR1 is SEHNR and CDR2 is FQNEAQ (reference sequence). Here the CDR3 reads CASSPPDRGLYEQYF. The CDR3 DNA sequence: TGTGCCAGCAGCCCCCCGGACAGGGGCCTCTACGAGCAGTACTTC.

The V and J genes are TRBV15 and TRBJ2-2; D may be TRBD1 (6 bases). CDR3 length: 14 residues. Trimming took 6 bases from V and 1 from J, leaving 9 bases between them. Germline V gene lookup returns CDR1 LNHNV and CDR2 YYDKDF (reference sequence). DNA of the CDR3: TGTGCCACCAGAGGGGGAGTGAACACCGGGGAGCTGTTTTTT. Its translation: CATRGGVNTGELFF.

The V call is TRBV15, the J call TRBJ2-7; D call uncertain. Germline V gives CDR1 LNHNV, CDR2 YYDKDF (reference sequence). The CDR3 extends over 13 amino acids. Trimming removed 1 base from V and 1 base from J, with 5 bases in between. The CDR3 reads CATSRGLSYEQYV. The CDR3 region has the DNA TGTGCCACCAGCAGAGGTCTATCCTACGAGCAGTACGTC.

Only a few counts were recorded for this clonotype. This chain uses TRBV2 with TRBJ2-3; D may be TRBD2 (5 bases). Germline CDR1 reads SNHLY; CDR2 reads FYNNEI. This CDR3 contains 15 residues. V lost 3 bases, J lost 4 bases, and 14 bases lay in between. The CDR3 region is CASSDETSYSDTQYF. The CDR3 DNA reads TGTGCCAGCAGTGACGAAACTAGTTACTCAGATACGCAGTATTTT.

This chain connects TRBV5-1 to TRBJ2-5; D is ambiguous. In germline, CDR1 is SGHRS, CDR2 YFSETQ. The CDR3 runs 14 residues. Deletions cut 0 bases from V and 6 bases from J, with 12 bases between. The CDR3 here is CASSLVPIDKTQYF. The CDR3 bases are TGCGCCAGCAGCTTGGTTCCAATCGACAAGACCCAGTACTTC.

This clonotype was seen repeatedly, ten times or more. CDR3 in DNA: TGTGCCAGCAGCCCCCTTAGACAGGAGAACACCGGGGAGCTGTTTTTT. This codes for CASSPLRQENTGELFF. The chain carries TRBV9 and TRBJ2-2, with D maybe TRBD1 (6 bases). The V gene lost 4 bases and the J gene lost 1 base, with 14 bases spanning the gap. This CDR3 has 16 residues. CDR1 and CDR2 (germline): SGDLS, YYNGEE. Full variable domain (remainder filled in from reference TRBV9 and TRBJ2-2): DSGVTQTPKHLITATGQRVTLRCSPRSGDLSVYWYQQSLDQGLQFLIQYYNGEERAKGNILERFSAQQFPDLHSELNLSSLELGDSALYFCASSPLRQENTGELFFGEGSRLTVL.

On this clonotype: Given a much more abundant clone one base away, this may be a read error. Here the CDR3 omits its conserved ending phenylalanine or tryptophan, so a read error is the likely source. This sequence joins TRBV20-1 and TRBJ2-7, with TRBD2 matching over 9 bases. The CDR3 length is 15 residues. CDR1 DFQATT and CDR2 SNEGSKA come from the germline V gene (reference sequence). V lost 1 base to trimming and J lost 2 bases; unmatched junction nucleotides: 6. This CDR3 is CSARAGTSFTYEQYS. CDR3 coding DNA: TGCAGTGCTAGAGCCGGGACTAGCTTTACCTACGAGCAGTACTCC.

This clonotype was found many times. The rearrangement uses TRBV5-6 and TRBJ2-3; 10 bases line up with TRBD2. The CDR3 spans 17 residues. In germline, CDR1 is SGHDT, CDR2 YYEEEE. V trimming: 4 bases; J trimming: 4 bases; junction bases outside the gene matches: 12. CDR3 DNA sequence: TGTGCCAGCAGCAGCGGGACTAGCGATTTTTTAGCAGATACGCAGTATTTT. It specifies CASSSGTSDFLADTQYF. The full variable domain, with the rest looked up from reference TRBV5-6 and TRBJ2-3, is DAGVTQSPTHLIKTRGQQVTLRCSPKSGHDTVSWYQQALGQGPQFIFQYYEEEERQRGNFPDRFSGHQFPNYSSELNVNALLLGDSALYLCASSSGTSDFLADTQYFGPGTRLTVL.

In its sample, this clonotype was seen many times. The V call is TRBV20-1, the J call TRBJ2-7; 10 positions match TRBD2. With V trimmed by 0 bases and J by 6 bases, 11 bases remained unmatched. CDR3 size: 16 residues. Per the germline V gene, CDR1 is DFQATT and CDR2 is SNEGSKA (reference sequence). The CDR3 DNA follows: TGCAGTGCTAGAGATCGTCTAGCGGGAGTTGGGCTCGAGCAGTACTTC. Translation gives CSARDRLAGVGLEQYF.

This clonotype has only a few counts. This CDR3 is CSVGSGNQPQHF. The CDR3 bases are TGCAGCGTTGGGTCGGGCAATCAGCCCCAGCATTTT. This chain links TRBV29-1 with TRBJ1-5; D is unclear. CDR1 and CDR2 from the germline V gene are SQVTM and ANQGSEA. V lost 4 bases to trimming and J lost 2 bases, with 6 bases between them. The CDR3 runs 12 residues.

The chain combines TRBV5-1 with TRBJ1-1; D gene unclear. With 3 bases removed from V and 5 bases from J, the gap between germline ends came to 14 bases. Germline CDR1 SGHRS, CDR2 YFSETQ. The CDR3 has 14 residues. This chain's CDR3 is CASSSLLGGTEAFF. The CDR3 DNA follows: TGCGCCAGCAGCTCCCTTCTGGGCGGAACTGAAGCTTTCTTT.

This clonotype showed up many times. The chain joins TRBV12-3 or TRBV12-4 to TRBJ2-3, with TRBD1 as a possible D gene (6 bases). Trimming stripped 6 bases from V and 0 bases from J, with 13 bases between. The CDR3 spans 15 residues. DNA of the CDR3: TGTGCCAGCAGGCTGACAGGACTTAGCACAGATACGCAGTATTTT. It specifies CASRLTGLSTDTQYF.

The J gene is TRBJ2-3, the V gene TRBV20-1; tentatively, D is TRBD2 (6 bases). V lost 1 base and J lost 6, with 14 bases in between. Germline lookup yields CDR1 DFQATT and CDR2 SNEGSKA (reference sequence). This CDR3 is built from 14 residues. The CDR3 spells CSARGLASEDTQYF. The CDR3 nucleotides read TGCAGTGCTAGAGGGCTAGCGAGTGAGGATACGCAGTATTTT.

The chain has TRBV14 and TRBJ1-1; D ambiguous. Looked up from germline, CDR1 is SGHDN and CDR2 is FVKESK. Trimming left V 5 bases short and J 5 bases short, with 15 bases between. CDR3 length: 14 residues. CDR3 in amino acids: CASSYHPRTTEAFF. The CDR3 DNA reads as TGTGCCAGCAGCTACCACCCCAGGACGACTGAAGCTTTCTTT.

This clonotype was seen ten or more times. This chain links TRBV9 with TRBJ2-1; 8 bases map to TRBD1. This CDR3 is built from 15 residues. Looked up from germline, CDR1 is SGDLS and CDR2 is YYNGEE. Losses at the gene ends were 3 bases for V and 5 bases for J; bases not matched to a gene: 7. CDR3 loop: CASSAGQGIHNEQFF. For the CDR3, the DNA is TGTGCCAGCAGCGCCGGACAGGGAATCCACAATGAGCAGTTCTTC.

This clonotype was recorded many times. The chain joins TRBV27 to TRBJ2-7; 9 bases are shared with TRBD2. This CDR3 contains 15 residues. V lost 5 bases to trimming and J lost 0 bases; unmatched junction nucleotides: 5. CDR1 MNHEY and CDR2 SMNVEV come from the germline V gene (reference sequence). CDR3 DNA: TGTGCCAGCAGTAAATTAGCGGGAGTCTCCTACGAGCAGTACTTC. Translation gives CASSKLAGVSYEQYF.